A single sample gave rise to the 29 T cell receptor beta chains below, sequenced in a study of control samples from healthy donors and cancer patients. Clones were sequenced by immunoSEQ multiplex PCR, and TCRdb holds only the in-frame ones, with some missing. The sample holds about 150,000 clones, approximately 88% seen once. Sequences were obtained from blood. All receptors derive from a man aged 25 to 40 in good health.

This CDR3 is CSVASSGANVLTF. CDR3 DNA: TGCAGCGTTGCGTCCTCTGGGGCCAACGTCCTGACTTTC. The genes are TRBV29-1 and TRBJ2-6; D not certain. V lost 4 bases, J lost 0 bases, and 4 bases lay in between. The CDR3 extends over 13 amino acids. Germline V gene sequence: CDR1 SQVTM, CDR2 ANQGSEA.

The chain recombines TRBV9 with TRBJ1-1; D remains unclear. V was pared by 3 bases and J by 1 base, with 13 bases between. The CDR3 is made up of 15 amino acids. The germline gives CDR1 SGDLS, CDR2 YYNGEE. The CDR3 reads CASSATGTKNTEAFF. As DNA, the CDR3 is TGTGCCAGCAGCGCAACCGGAACCAAGAACACTGAAGCTTTCTTT.

CDR3 residues: CSASTGATAEQYF. The CDR3 DNA reads as TGCAGTGCTAGTACAGGGGCGACCGCGGAGCAGTACTTC. This chain joins TRBV20-1 and TRBJ2-7; 7 bases align to TRBD1. This CDR3 is built from 13 residues. J was trimmed by 7 bases and V by 3 bases; bases with no gene match: 9. Germline lookup yields CDR1 DFQATT and CDR2 SNEGSKA (reference sequence).

The rearrangement joins TRBV24-1 to TRBJ1-2; unclear D gene. The germline V gene has CDR1 KGHDR and CDR2 SFDVKD. The CDR3 is 14 amino acids. V shed 3 bases and J shed 4 bases, with 11 bases lying between them. CDR3 in DNA: TGTGCCACCAGTGATCCAACAGTCTTCTATGGCTACACCTTC. Translated: CATSDPTVFYGYTF.

This chain connects TRBV4-3 to TRBJ1-4; D is ambiguous. The ends were cut back, 0 bases at V and 10 bases at J, with 15 bases in the middle. CDR1 and CDR2 (germline): LGHNA, YSLEER. This CDR3 comprises 15 residues. The CDR3 coding sequence is TGCGCCAGCAGCCAAGAGGGCCTAATGAGAGGAAAACTGTTTTTT. Translation gives CASSQEGLMRGKLFF.

The gene calls are TRBV7-2 and TRBJ1-5, with unresolved D. This CDR3 is 15 amino acids long. Germline V gene data show CDR1 as SGHTA and CDR2 as FQGNSA. V was cut by 3 bases and J by 3 bases, with 12 bases left in between. In DNA, the CDR3 is TGTGCCAGCAGCTTTATTGCAGGTCACAATCAGCCCCAGCATTTT. Translated: CASSFIAGHNQPQHF.

The chain uses TRBV6-5 and TRBJ1-2, with 7 bases matching TRBD1. The CDR3 length is 15 residues. The V gene's germline CDR1 is MNHEY and CDR2 SVGAGI. V shed 2 bases, J shed 4 bases, and the junction held 7 bases outside the gene matches. CDR3: CASSYTDRVGYGYTF. In DNA, the CDR3 is TGTGCCAGCAGTTACACAGACAGGGTTGGCTATGGCTACACCTTC.

The rearrangement uses TRBV5-4 and TRBJ2-5; D is uncertain. The CDR3 covers 15 residues. In germline, CDR1 is SGHNT, CDR2 YYREEE (reference sequence). Deletions cut 0 bases from V and 3 bases from J, with 12 bases between. The CDR3: CASSLAAAVKETQYF. The DNA for the CDR3 is TGTGCCAGCAGCTTGGCGGCAGCCGTGAAAGAGACCCAGTACTTC.

CDR3 residues: CASSLDTSTDTQYF. The DNA of the CDR3 is TGTGCCAGCAGCTTGGACACAAGCACAGATACGCAGTATTTT. V usage is TRBV7-9 and J usage is TRBJ2-3, with TRBD1 as a possible D gene (5 bases). Germline CDR1 SEHNR, CDR2 FQNEAQ (reference sequence). V lost 3 bases and J 0 bases, leaving 7 bases between the germline ends. This CDR3 comprises 14 residues.

This chain uses TRBV7-6 with TRBJ2-2; 9 bases map to TRBD2. The CDR3 sequence is 19 residues long. Trimming cost V 5 bases and J 1 base; bases outside gene matches: 14. Germline V gene data show CDR1 as SGHVS and CDR2 as FNYEAQ. The CDR3 is CASSPTGLARRQNTGELFF. CDR3 sequence (DNA): TGTGCCAGCAGCCCCACTGGACTAGCGCGACGACAGAACACCGGGGAGCTGTTTTTT.

The CDR3 nucleotides are TGCGCCAGCGGGGGGGAAGGAAAGACCCAGTACTTC. It is translated as CASGGEGKTQYF. The chain is built from TRBV10-1 and TRBJ2-5, with 7 bases matching TRBD2. Germline lookup yields CDR1 WNHNN and CDR2 SYGVQD (reference sequence). The length of the CDR3 is 12 residues. With 8 bases clipped from V and 6 bases from J, the junction kept 6 bases outside the gene matches.

The J gene is TRBJ2-7, the V gene TRBV25-1; TRBD2 is a possible D gene (5 bases). This CDR3 is 13 amino acids long. Looked up from germline, CDR1 is MGHDK and CDR2 is SYGVNS. V shed 7 bases and J shed 2 bases, with 12 bases lying between them. The CDR3, as DNA: TGTGCCAGCAATGGTGTGGGAGCCTACGAGCAGTACTTC. Its translation: CASNGVGAYEQYF.

This clone occurred a few times. The gene calls are TRBV13 and TRBJ1-1; D is possibly TRBD1 (6 bases). Per the germline V gene, CDR1 is PRHDT and CDR2 is FYEKMQ (reference sequence). Trimming took off 4 bases at V and 6 bases at J, with 21 bases between the two ends. CDR3 size: 16 residues. CDR3 sequence: CASSSKAGHPSAEAFF. CDR3 nucleotides: TGTGCCAGCAGCTCTAAAGCGGGACACCCGAGCGCTGAAGCTTTCTTT.

The chain joins TRBV7-9 to TRBJ1-1, with D possibly matching TRBD1 (5 bases). Trimming left V 4 bases short and J 7 bases short, with 13 bases between. CDR1 and CDR2 from the germline V gene are SEHNR and FQNEAQ (reference sequence). The CDR3 is 13 amino acids. The CDR3 DNA follows: TGTGCCAGCAGCTCAAGTGTAAGGGGTGAAGCTTTCTTT. Translation: CASSSSVRGEAFF.

The J gene is TRBJ2-2, the V gene TRBV7-3; 7 positions agree with TRBD2. CDR3 length: 16 amino acids. V lost 5 bases, J lost 0 bases, and 6 bases stayed unmatched. The germline V gene encodes CDR1 SGHTA and CDR2 FQGTGA. CDR3 loop: CASSPHAGANTGELFF. In nucleotides, the CDR3 is TGTGCCAGCAGCCCCCACGCGGGGGCGAACACCGGGGAGCTGTTTTTT.

The rearrangement links TRBV4-1 to TRBJ2-1; D is ambiguous. Deletions cut 4 bases from V and 6 bases from J, with 16 bases between. This CDR3 has 15 amino acids. The germline CDR1 and CDR2 sequences are MGHRA and YSYEKL. CDR3 nucleotide sequence: TGCGCCAGCAGCCTAGAGACAAGAGTTGTCAATGAGCAGTTCTTC. Its translation is CASSLETRVVNEQFF.

The chain joins TRBV7-2 to TRBJ2-3, with D possibly being TRBD1 (5 bases). This CDR3 comprises 16 residues. V was clipped by 6 bases and J by 2 bases, with 18 bases between them. Germline CDR1 is SGHTA and CDR2 is FQGNSA. As DNA, the CDR3 is TGTGCCAGCAGTTCCGCAGGGATCTCGTACACAGATACGCAGTATTTT. It codes for CASSSAGISYTDTQYF. The full variable domain, in which reference TRBV7-2 and TRBJ2-3 provide the parts outside the CDR3, is GAGVSQSPSNKVTEKGKDVELRCDPISGHTALYWYRQSLGQGLEFLIYFQGNSAPDKSGLPSDRFSAERTGGSVSTLTIQRTQQEDSAVYLCASSSAGISYTDTQYFGPGTRLTVL.

Note on this clone: Within the sample, other DNA sequences also encode this same CDR3. The chain couples TRBV9 to TRBJ2-6; a possible D gene is TRBD1 (6 bases). Trimming took 4 bases from V and 4 from J, leaving 12 bases between them. The CDR3 is 15 residues long. CDR1 is SGDLS, CDR2 YYNGEE, per germline. CDR3 DNA sequence: TGTGCCAGCAGCTCCTCAGGGGCGGGGGCCAACGTCCTGACTTTC. It encodes CASSSSGAGANVLTF.

This clone was observed a handful of times. This chain uses TRBV19 with TRBJ2-7; D is perhaps TRBD2 (6 bases). Trimming left V 6 bases short and J 0 bases short, with 12 bases between. Germline CDR1 is LNHDA and CDR2 is SQIVND (reference sequence). The CDR3 has 14 residues. In nucleotides, the CDR3 is TGTGCCAGTAGCATTGCGGGGAACTCCTACGAGCAGTACTTC. This translates into CASSIAGNSYEQYF.

The rearrangement links TRBV18 to TRBJ2-1; D ambiguous. Between the trimmed V and J ends, which lost 2 bases and 7 bases, there was a span of 9 bases. CDR3 length equals 13 residues. Germline CDR1 KGHSH, CDR2 LQKENI. The CDR3 reads CASSPVNWNEQFF. For the CDR3, the DNA is TGTGCCAGCTCACCAGTTAATTGGAATGAGCAGTTCTTC.

This clone was observed a handful of times. This chain links TRBV19 with TRBJ1-2, with D unclear. V lost 5 bases to trimming and J lost 0 bases, with 19 bases between them. The CDR3 covers 17 residues. Per the germline V gene, CDR1 is LNHDA and CDR2 is SQIVND (reference sequence). As DNA, the CDR3 is TGTGCCAGTAGTCGAACCCCGGGTTCCAGCGCTAACTATGGCTACACCTTC. Amino acids: CASSRTPGSSANYGYTF.

This chain links TRBV6-6 with TRBJ1-5; D is undetermined. The CDR3 extends over 15 amino acids. Germline V gives CDR1 MNHNY, CDR2 SVGAGI (reference sequence). V lost 6 bases and J 0 bases, leaving 12 bases between the germline ends. CDR3 sequence: CASSIASVSNQPQHF. The CDR3 DNA sequence: TGTGCCAGCAGCATAGCATCAGTTAGCAATCAGCCCCAGCATTTT.

J is TRBJ2-5 and V is TRBV6-5; D uncertain. Per the germline V gene, CDR1 is MNHEY and CDR2 is SVGAGI. V was cut by 6 bases and J by 1 base, with 12 bases left in between. The CDR3 is 14 residues long. CDR3 residues: CASRRRSLQETQYF. The DNA of the CDR3 is TGTGCCAGCAGAAGACGGAGCCTCCAAGAGACCCAGTACTTC.

This clone was counted a few times. The genes are TRBV6-5 and TRBJ2-7; 7 bases map to TRBD1. This CDR3 is 14 amino acids long. Per germline, CDR1 MNHEY and CDR2 SVGAGI. The junction had 7 bases not matched to a gene; V was cut back by 5 bases and J by 3 bases. CDR3 sequence reads: CASSKGQSSYEQYF. For the CDR3, the DNA is TGTGCCAGCAGTAAGGGACAGTCTAGCTACGAGCAGTACTTC.

This chain links TRBV12-3 or TRBV12-4 with TRBJ1-5, with D unresolved. V lost 6 bases and J 2 bases, leaving 5 bases between the germline ends. CDR3 size: 12 residues. The CDR3 coding sequence is TGTGCCAGCAGGAACGGCAATCAGCCCCAGCATTTT. Its translation is CASRNGNQPQHF.

The rearrangement uses TRBV11-3 and TRBJ2-7; D gene unclear. CDR1 SGHNT and CDR2 YENEEA come from the germline V gene. The CDR3 totals 12 residues. V was pared by 1 base and J by 4 bases, with 5 bases between. CDR3 protein: CASSLVGYEQYF. CDR3 in DNA: TGTGCCAGCAGCTTAGTCGGGTACGAGCAGTACTTC.

The genes are TRBV14 and TRBJ1-4, with TRBD1 as a possible D gene (5 bases). This CDR3 is built from 14 residues. V gave up 4 bases and J gave up 7 bases, with 13 bases separating them. Germline lookup yields CDR1 SGHDN and CDR2 FVKESK. The CDR3 region is CASSRQGRFEKLFF. The DNA for the CDR3 is TGTGCCAGCAGCCGGCAGGGAAGGTTTGAAAAACTGTTTTTT.

The chain couples TRBV4-3 to TRBJ1-3; D not resolved. This CDR3 has 14 residues. Germline V lookup: CDR1 LGHNA, CDR2 YSLEER. Trimming cost V 0 bases and J 0 bases, with 3 bases left between them. CDR3 sequence: CASSQDYSGNTIYF. The CDR3 nucleotides are TGCGCCAGCAGCCAAGATTACTCTGGAAACACCATATATTTT.

A few counts support this clone. The gene calls are TRBV24-1 and TRBJ2-3; the match to TRBD2 covers 7 bases. The CDR3 is made up of 17 amino acids. V was pared by 4 bases and J by 3 bases, with 12 bases of the junction left unmatched. Per the germline V gene, CDR1 is KGHDR and CDR2 is SFDVKD. The CDR3 spells CATSDRKGLGGTDTQYF. The CDR3 DNA sequence: TGTGCCACCAGTGACAGAAAGGGACTCGGGGGGACAGATACGCAGTATTTT.